The 10 T cell receptor beta chains reported below all come from one sample, sequenced in a study of control samples from healthy donors and cancer patients. Sequenced by immunoSEQ multiplex PCR; TCRdb stores in-frame clones only, minus some. The table includes some 100,000 clones, 80% to 95% detected once. Sequences were obtained from blood. These receptors came from a human donor in good health. The donor label of this sample is uncertain.

The J gene is TRBJ2-5, the V gene TRBV19, with 7 bases lining up with TRBD1. In germline, CDR1 is LNHDA, CDR2 SQIVND (reference sequence). V lost 2 bases, J lost 5 bases, and 2 bases stayed unmatched. The CDR3 runs to 13 residues. The CDR3 nucleotides read TGTGCCAGTAGTATAAACAGGGGCGAGACCCAGTACTTC. Amino acid sequence: CASSINRGETQYF.

The V gene is TRBV5-1, the J gene TRBJ2-7; either TRBD1 or TRBD2 may fit D (5 bases each). Germline V gene sequence: CDR1 SGHRS, CDR2 YFSETQ. Trimming removed 3 bases at V and 3 bases at J, with 13 bases between. CDR3 length equals 14 residues. The CDR3 region has the DNA TGCGCCAGCAGCTACGGGACGGCTGACTACGAGCAGTACTTC. Encoded protein: CASSYGTADYEQYF.

The V and J genes are TRBV14 and TRBJ1-3; TRBD1 is a possible D gene (5 bases). The CDR3 has 14 residues. V was cut by 4 bases and J by 2 bases, with 9 bases left in between. Germline CDR1 and CDR2: SGHDN and FVKESK. CDR3 amino acids: CASSPDSTGNTIYF. The CDR3 DNA reads as TGTGCCAGCAGCCCTGACAGTACTGGAAACACCATATATTTT.

The chain carries TRBV19 and TRBJ1-3; a possible D gene is TRBD1 (5 bases). CDR1 LNHDA and CDR2 SQIVND come from the germline V gene (reference sequence). Trimming took 4 bases from V and 0 from J, leaving 7 bases between them. The CDR3 has 14 amino acids. The CDR3 bases are TGTGCCAGTAGTACAGGGTCCTCTGGAAACACCATATATTTT. Its protein is CASSTGSSGNTIYF.

This rearrangement joins TRBV19 to TRBJ1-3, with no clear D. V was trimmed by 2 bases and J by 0 bases, leaving 5 bases between them. The CDR3 has 14 residues. Germline CDR1 reads LNHDA; CDR2 reads SQIVND (reference sequence). CDR3 region: CASSISRSGNTIYF. The CDR3 nucleotides are TGTGCCAGTAGTATAAGCCGCTCTGGAAACACCATATATTTT.

The V gene is TRBV7-9, the J gene TRBJ1-2; D remains ambiguous. Trimming stripped 4 bases from V and 5 bases from J, with 17 bases between. The length of the CDR3 is 15 residues. CDR1 is SEHNR, CDR2 FQNEAQ, per germline (reference sequence). The CDR3 bases are TGTGCCAGCAGCTCAGACCTCACAAGAGTTTATGGCTACACCTTC. Protein sequence: CASSSDLTRVYGYTF.

The chain employs TRBV24-1 and TRBJ1-5; the D gene is possibly TRBD1 (5 bases). V was clipped by 6 bases and J by 3 bases, with 8 bases between them. Germline V lookup: CDR1 KGHDR, CDR2 SFDVKD. This CDR3 has 13 residues. This CDR3 is CATSPRANQPQHF. Written as DNA, the CDR3 is TGTGCCACCAGTCCCAGGGCCAATCAGCCCCAGCATTTT.

CDR3: CASTQLGMMNTEAFF. CDR3 in DNA: TGTGCCAGTACCCAGCTGGGAATGATGAACACTGAAGCTTTCTTT. The rearrangement joins TRBV19 to TRBJ1-1; D gene ambiguous. The V and J ends lost 7 bases and 0 bases respectively, with 15 bases between them. This CDR3 spans 15 amino acids. The germline CDR1 and CDR2 sequences are LNHDA and SQIVND (reference sequence). Full variable domain (remainder filled in from reference TRBV19 and TRBJ1-1): DGGITQSPKYLFRKEGQNVTLSCEQNLNHDAMYWYRQDPGQGLRLIYYSQIVNDFQKGDIAEGYSVSREKKESFPLTVTSAQKNPTAFYLCASTQLGMMNTEAFFGQGTRLTVV.

The rearrangement uses TRBV6-1 and TRBJ1-3; 7 bases match TRBD1. Germline CDR1 is MNHNS and CDR2 is SASEGT. V lost 3 bases, J lost 2 bases, and 7 bases stayed unmatched. The length of the CDR3 is 16 residues. CDR3 in DNA: TGTGCCAGCAGTGAGAACAGGGGTCTAACTGGAAACACCATATATTTT. It codes for CASSENRGLTGNTIYF.

The rearrangement uses TRBV24-1 and TRBJ2-3; the D gene is possibly TRBD2 (7 bases). Germline values: CDR1 KGHDR, CDR2 SFDVKD. CDR3 size: 13 residues. The germline V and J ends were trimmed by 9 bases and 3 bases, with 12 bases remaining between them. This chain's CDR3 is CATGGAGTDTQYF. DNA of the CDR3: TGTGCCACCGGGGGGGCCGGTACAGATACGCAGTATTTT.